The 13 T cell receptor beta chains below all came from one sample that was sequenced in a study of shared clonotypes between healthy human individuals (dated by TCRdb to about 2020). CD8 naive samples were CD45RO-negative cells positively selected for CCR7, giving a CD45RA+CCR7+ population that excluded TemRA cells. Libraries came from the immunoSEQ multiplex PCR assay. The clones in this table, taken by TCRdb from immuneACCESS, are in-frame only. Not every clone is retained; where verified, under half of the shortfall comes from an unresolved V gene, and the cause of the rest is unknown. The sample has around 1.9 million clones on record, roughly 93% of them singletons. Approximately 1.6% of the sample is in the top ten clones. The sequenced material came from naive CD8+ T cells from PBMCs. The sample's cell subset or site label, in plain terms: CD45RA+CCR7+. Receptor source: a young man in good health. Some clones in this sample may be carry-over from other donors' samples.

V gene TRBV4-2 combines with J gene TRBJ2-2; perhaps TRBD2 as D (5 bases). The germline V gene has CDR1 LGHNA and CDR2 YNFKEQ. Trimming cost V 1 base and J 0 bases, with 12 bases left between them. This CDR3 has 17 amino acids. As DNA, the CDR3 is TGTGCCAGCAGCCAAGGGGTGAGGGTCCCGAACACCGGGGAGCTGTTTTTT. Translation gives CASSQGVRVPNTGELFF.

The chain employs TRBV6-5 and TRBJ2-7; 9 nucleotides agree with TRBD1. The CDR3 runs 14 residues. CDR1 is MNHEY, CDR2 SVGAGI, per germline. With V trimmed by 6 bases and J by 7 bases, 10 bases remained unmatched. This CDR3 reads CASSPRTGEGEQYF. The CDR3 nucleotides are TGTGCCAGCAGCCCGAGGACAGGGGAGGGGGAGCAGTACTTC.

The V gene is TRBV29-1, the J gene TRBJ1-2; D is perhaps TRBD1 (6 bases). CDR1 SQVTM and CDR2 ANQGSEA come from the germline V gene. V gave up 0 bases and J gave up 3 bases, with 17 bases separating them. The CDR3 runs 16 residues. The CDR3 reads CSVEDRGRGSDYGYTF. CDR3 nucleotides: TGCAGCGTTGAAGATCGCGGCAGGGGATCGGACTATGGCTACACCTTC.

The CDR3 DNA reads TGTGCCAGCAGCCAAACCAGCGGGACTAGTAGGTTTGAGCAGTTCTTC. Protein product: CASSQTSGTSRFEQFF. V is TRBV14 and J is TRBJ2-1; 8 bases match TRBD2. The CDR3 length is 16 residues. The ends lost 2 bases at V and 9 bases at J; junction bases unmatched: 12. CDR1 and CDR2 (germline): SGHDN, FVKESK.

The chain carries TRBV6-1 and TRBJ2-7; 14 nucleotides align to TRBD2. The V gene's germline CDR1 is MNHNS and CDR2 SASEGT. This CDR3 spans 15 amino acids. V shed 6 bases and J 0 bases; nucleotides not matched to a gene: 1. In DNA form, the CDR3 reads TGTGCCAGCAGGGGGACTAGCGGGGGCTCCTACGAGCAGTACTTC. Its protein product is CASRGTSGGSYEQYF.

This clone was counted a single time. V and J are TRBV14 and TRBJ2-7; 8 nucleotides line up with TRBD1. The V segment lost 1 base and the J segment 3 bases; nucleotides outside the gene matches: 8. The CDR3 has 16 amino acids. CDR1 SGHDN and CDR2 FVKESK come from the germline V gene. CDR3 nucleotide sequence: TGTGCCAGCAGCCAAGGGACAGGGTTGGGTTTCTACGAGCAGTACTTC. This encodes CASSQGTGLGFYEQYF.

V is TRBV4-1 and J is TRBJ2-7; TRBD1 agrees at 7 bases. Per germline, CDR1 MGHRA and CDR2 YSYEKL. This CDR3 is 15 amino acids long. J lost 3 bases, V lost 2 bases, and 7 bases had no gene match. CDR3: CASSQIGGQYYEQYF. The CDR3 DNA follows: TGCGCCAGCAGCCAAATAGGGGGACAGTACTACGAGCAGTACTTC.

The chain has TRBV30 and TRBJ2-7, with a tentative D call TRBD2 (5 bases). The CDR3 loop spans 14 amino acids. Trimming removed 4 bases from V and 3 bases from J, with 16 bases in between. Germline values: CDR1 GTSNPN, CDR2 SVGIG (reference sequence). As DNA, the CDR3 is TGTGCCTGGACCTCAGGAGGCAGGTTCTACGAGCAGTACTTC. Encoded protein: CAWTSGGRFYEQYF.

The rearrangement links TRBV4-2 to TRBJ1-2; 7 bases agree with TRBD1. This CDR3 is 16 amino acids long. Trimming took 3 bases from V and 4 from J; bases not matched to a gene: 11. Germline values: CDR1 LGHNA, CDR2 YNFKEQ. The CDR3 sequence is CASSQGLTGTVYGYTF. The CDR3 region has the DNA TGTGCCAGCAGCCAGGGTTTAACCGGGACAGTCTATGGCTACACCTTC.

The chain carries TRBV6-5 and TRBJ1-1; TRBD1 matches 10 bases. V lost 2 bases, J lost 4 bases, and 4 bases stayed unmatched. This CDR3 has 15 amino acids. Germline V gene sequence: CDR1 MNHEY, CDR2 SVGAGI. Here the CDR3 DNA reads TGTGCCAGCAGTTACGGGGACAGGGGCGCCACTGAAGCTTTCTTT. Translating it yields CASSYGDRGATEAFF.

This clone has just one count. The chain links TRBV5-1 to TRBJ2-7; 10 nucleotides match TRBD2. V trimming: 4 bases; J trimming: 2 bases; junction bases outside the gene matches: 3. CDR1 is SGHRS, CDR2 YFSETQ, per germline. The CDR3 covers 14 residues. The CDR3, as DNA: TGCGCCAGCAGCCTAGGGACTAGCGCCTACGAGCAGTACTTC. Amino acid sequence: CASSLGTSAYEQYF.

This chain links TRBV4-2 with TRBJ2-7; D remains unclear. The CDR3 runs 13 residues. The germline V gene has CDR1 LGHNA and CDR2 YNFKEQ. V was clipped by 4 bases and J by 0 bases, with 7 bases between them. The CDR3 reads CASSPSLSYEQYF. CDR3 nucleotides: TGTGCCAGCAGCCCCTCGCTCTCCTACGAGCAGTACTTC.

The rearrangement uses TRBV28 and TRBJ2-7, with 10 nucleotides matching TRBD2. Germline loops: CDR1 MDHEN, CDR2 SYDVKM. V was clipped by 4 bases and J by 3 bases; unmatched bases: 12. This CDR3 is built from 17 residues. CDR3 nucleotide sequence: TGTGCCAGCAGTTCAGCGGATGAAGCGGGAGGGTACTACGAGCAGTACTTC. Its translation: CASSSADEAGGYYEQYF.